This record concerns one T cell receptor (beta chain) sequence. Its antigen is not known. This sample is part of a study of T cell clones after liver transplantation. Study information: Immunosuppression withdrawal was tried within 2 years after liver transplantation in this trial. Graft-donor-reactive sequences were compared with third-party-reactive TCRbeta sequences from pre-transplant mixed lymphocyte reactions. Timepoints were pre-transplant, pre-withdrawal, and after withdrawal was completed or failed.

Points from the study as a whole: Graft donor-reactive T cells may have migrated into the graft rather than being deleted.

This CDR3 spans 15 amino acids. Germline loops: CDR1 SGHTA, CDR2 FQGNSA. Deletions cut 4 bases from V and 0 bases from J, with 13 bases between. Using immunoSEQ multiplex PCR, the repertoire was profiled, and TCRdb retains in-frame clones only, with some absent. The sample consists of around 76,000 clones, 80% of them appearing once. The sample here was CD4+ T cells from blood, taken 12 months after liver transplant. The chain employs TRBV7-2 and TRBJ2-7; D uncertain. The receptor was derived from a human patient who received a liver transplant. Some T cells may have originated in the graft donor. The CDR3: CASSYTATYSYEQYF. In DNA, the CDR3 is TGTGCCAGCAGCTACACGGCAACCTACTCCTACGAGCAGTACTTC.